This T cell receptor beta chain came from a study of regulatory T cells in long-lasting Graves disease. Stated time point: newly diagnosed GD, antithyroid drugs for less than 3 months. Extracted PBMC RNA gave rise to the TCR library. Assembly of TCR beta libraries relied on iRepertoire HTBI primers together with Arm-PCR of CDR3 regions. TCRdb re-derived calls from the multiplex PCR reads in MiXCR, one entry per CDR3 protein. This table has a few hundred thousand distinct CDR3 sequences, around 15% appearing once. This CDR3 spans 13 amino acids. Looked up from germline, CDR1 is MNHNS and CDR2 is SASEGT. Trimming stripped 7 bases from V and 0 bases from J, with 9 bases between. Many counts were recorded for this clonotype. Another study also made use of these data, one on T cells in Graves' hyperthyroidism and ophthalmopathy.

The chain has TRBV6-1 and TRBJ1-1, with D possibly TRBD1 on 6 matching bases. The sequencing used peripheral blood mononuclear cells (PBMCs), collected at new diagnosis, from a patient treated with antithyroid drugs. This sequence was found in a woman aged 45-60 years with Graves disease. The CDR3 DNA follows: TGTGCCAGCAAGGGGGAAGTGAACACTGAAGCTTTCTTT. It is translated as CASKGEVNTEAFF.